The clone carrying this T cell receptor (beta chain) has just a few counts. As yet, its antigen is unknown. The observed sequence ends 3 residues before the CDR3 terminus, with the missing tail filled in from the germline J gene. This specimen comes from a study of T cell clonality in common variable immunodeficiency. The germline gives CDR1 SGHTA, CDR2 FQGNSA. This CDR3 has 15 amino acids. V dropped 5 bases and J dropped 4 bases, with 15 bases sitting between them. Study findings and constraints: Repertoire-complication correlations in CVID were limited by patient heterogeneity. Fewer deletions and N-nucleotide insertions were reportedly seen in common variable immunodeficiency TCR beta sequences.

Sequenced by immunoSEQ multiplex PCR; TCRdb stores in-frame clones only, minus some. The sample contains around 21,000 clones, none of them singletons. Sequencing was done on a sample of peripheral blood mononuclear cells. The chain joins TRBV7-2 to TRBJ2-1; D not certain. The TCR sequence derives from a human donor with common variable immunodeficiency. The chain's CDR3 is CASSLMLGGYNEQFF. CDR3 bases read: TGTGCCAGCAGCCTTATGCTAGGTGGGTACAATGAG.